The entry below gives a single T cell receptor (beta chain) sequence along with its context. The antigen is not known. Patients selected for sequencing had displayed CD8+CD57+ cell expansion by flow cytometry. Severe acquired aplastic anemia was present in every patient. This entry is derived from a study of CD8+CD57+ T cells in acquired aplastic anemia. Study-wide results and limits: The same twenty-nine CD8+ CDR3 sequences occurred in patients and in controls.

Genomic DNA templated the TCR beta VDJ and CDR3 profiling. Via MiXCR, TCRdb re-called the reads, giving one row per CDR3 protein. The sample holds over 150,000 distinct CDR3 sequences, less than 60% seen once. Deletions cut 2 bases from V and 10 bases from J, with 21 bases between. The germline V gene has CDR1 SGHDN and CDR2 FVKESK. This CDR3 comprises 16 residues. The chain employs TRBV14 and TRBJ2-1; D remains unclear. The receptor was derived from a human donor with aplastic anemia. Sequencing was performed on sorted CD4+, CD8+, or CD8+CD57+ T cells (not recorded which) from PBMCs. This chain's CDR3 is CASSQRPGNGRYEQFF. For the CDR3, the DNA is TGTGCCAGCAGCCAACGCCCAGGAAATGGGCGCTACGAGCAGTTCTTC.